Below are 7 T cell receptor beta chains sequenced from a single sample in a study of post-analysis software for immune sequencing data. Whole-study results and caveats: Included in a set of four or five TRBV segments more frequent in patients than controls were TRBV5-6, TRBV5-1 and TRBV20-1.

cDNA libraries of TCR beta carried unique molecular identifiers. TCRdb recomputed calls from the PCR reads with MiXCR, one row per CDR3 protein. The profile shows 150,000 to 200,000 distinct CDR3 sequences, about 30% of them singletons. The antigens these receptors bind are not known. Input material: blood. The receptor source for this set is a girl under 18 with multiple sclerosis.

The V and J genes are TRBV18 and TRBJ1-2, with a weak D call TRBD1 (5 bases). There are 14 residues in the CDR3. The V gene's germline CDR1 is KGHSH and CDR2 LQKENI. V was trimmed by 3 bases and J by 2 bases, leaving 10 bases between them. In DNA form, the CDR3 reads TGTGCCAGCTCACCCGAGGGGTTCAACTATGGCTACACCTTC. Translation: CASSPEGFNYGYTF.

The chain is built from TRBV9 and TRBJ2-5; 7 positions match TRBD2. The DNA end is a closer match to TRBJ2-7, so the J assignment may be wrong. There are 15 residues in the CDR3. Germline V lookup: CDR1 SGDLS, CDR2 YYNGEE. CDR3 amino acids: CASSAGVPGGAEQYF. CDR3 DNA: TGTGCCAGCAGCGCGGGAGTACCGGGAGGAGCCGAGCAGTACTTC.

This clonotype was seen only a few times. The rearrangement joins TRBV20-1 to TRBJ2-3, with D unclear. Germline-derived CDR1 and CDR2 are DFQATT and SNEGSKA (reference sequence). CDR3 length equals 15 residues. The germline V and J ends were trimmed by 7 bases and 1 base, with 18 bases remaining between them. CDR3 DNA sequence: TGCAGTGGCATACCCCAGGACCCCGGCACAGATACGCAGTATTTT. This gives the protein CSGIPQDPGTDTQYF.

This chain joins TRBV7-2 and TRBJ2-4, with D possibly TRBD1 on 6 matching bases. From germline, CDR1 is SGHTA and CDR2 FQGNSA. The CDR3 totals 14 residues. With 5 bases removed from V and 5 bases from J, the gap between germline ends came to 13 bases. The CDR3 region is CASSDGTHQNIQYF. The DNA of the CDR3 is TGTGCCAGCAGCGACGGGACACACCAAAACATTCAGTACTTC.

This clonotype has a count of ten or more. The chain combines TRBV9 with TRBJ2-5, with 9 bases identical to TRBD1. With V trimmed by 4 bases and J by 4 bases, 8 bases remained unmatched. The CDR3 consists of 15 residues. Germline CDR1 and CDR2: SGDLS and YYNGEE. This chain's CDR3 is CASSTYLTGGETQYF. The CDR3 DNA sequence: TGTGCCAGCAGCACGTATCTGACAGGGGGAGAGACCCAGTACTTC.

Comment on this clonotype: A much more abundant neighbour one base away suggests this may be a read error. This chain joins TRBV4-1 and TRBJ2-7, with 8 bases identical to TRBD2. Germline V gene data show CDR1 as MGHRA and CDR2 as YSYEKL. The V and J ends lost 2 bases and 2 bases, in that order; junction bases with no gene match: 5. This CDR3 spans 15 amino acids. The CDR3 DNA sequence: TGCGCCAGCAGCCAACGGTCGGGGGGGGCCTACGAGCAGTACTTC. Amino acid sequence: CASSQRSGGAYEQYF.

Points on this clonotype: A much larger clone is a single base away; this may be a read error. The rearrangement links TRBV20-1 to TRBJ2-5, with 8 bases aligning to TRBD2. Germline trimming cut 5 bases from V and 13 bases from J; bases unmatched to any gene: 15. Looked up from germline, CDR1 is DFQATT and CDR2 is SNEGSKA (reference sequence). This CDR3 is built from 13 residues. The CDR3 sequence is CSAESGRIDERYF. CDR3 coding DNA: TGCAGTGCTGAGAGCGGGAGAATCGACGAGCGGTACTTC.